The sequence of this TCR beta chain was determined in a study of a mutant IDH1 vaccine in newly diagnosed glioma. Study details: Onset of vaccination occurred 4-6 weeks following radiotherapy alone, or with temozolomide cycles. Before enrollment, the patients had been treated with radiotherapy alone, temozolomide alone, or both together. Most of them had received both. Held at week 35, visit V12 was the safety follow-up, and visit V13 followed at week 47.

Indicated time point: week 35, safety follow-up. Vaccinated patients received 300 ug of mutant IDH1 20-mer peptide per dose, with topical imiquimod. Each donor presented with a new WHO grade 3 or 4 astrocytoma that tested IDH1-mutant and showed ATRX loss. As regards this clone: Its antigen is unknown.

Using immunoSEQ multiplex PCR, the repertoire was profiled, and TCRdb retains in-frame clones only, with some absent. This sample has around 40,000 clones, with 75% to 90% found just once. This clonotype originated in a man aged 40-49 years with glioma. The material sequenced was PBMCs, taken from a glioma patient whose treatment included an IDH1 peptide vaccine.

CDR3 bases: TGTGCCAGCGGCCTTACTAGCGGGAGAACAGATACGCAGTATTTT. Its protein is CASGLTSGRTDTQYF. The chain combines TRBV7-3 with TRBJ2-3; 11 bases are shared with TRBD2. The CDR3 runs 15 residues. Germline CDR1 reads SGHTA; CDR2 reads FQGTGA. The junction had 7 bases not matched to a gene; V was cut back by 8 bases and J by 3 bases. The variable domain in full, with the rest retrieved from reference TRBV7-3 and TRBJ2-3, is GAGVSQTPSNKVTEKGKYVELRCDPISGHTALYWYRQSLGQGPEFLIYFQGTGAADDSGLPNDRFFAVRPEGSVSTLKIQRTERGDSAVYLCASGLTSGRTDTQYFGPGTRLTVL.